This record covers a single TCR beta chain. Its antigen is unknown. At the DNA level, this CDR3 is encoded by other sequences in the same sample as well. The J segment lost 1 base and the V segment lost 5 bases, leaving 5 bases of the junction unmatched. The CDR3 has 14 residues. CDR1 and CDR2 (germline): SGHRS, YFSETQ. The sample is drawn from a study of cytomegalovirus exposure and HLA in healthy donors. Study results and caveats: Later on, analysis showed that most CMV-associated TCR beta chains appeared to be HLA-restricted.

The donors, nominally healthy at sampling, likely had unrecorded immune exposures. A multiplex PCR was run with 60 Vbeta primers and 13 Jbeta primers. Method: immunoSEQ multiplex PCR; TCRdb's copy keeps in-frame clones and lacks some. The sample carries under 250,000 clones, more than 75% recorded once. Sequenced sample: PBMCs. This chain uses TRBV5-1 with TRBJ2-5, with 7 positions matching TRBD1. The receptor was isolated from a girl under 10 years old in good health and CMV-seronegative. The CDR3 sequence: CASSLTGVQETQYF. CDR3 DNA: TGCGCCAGCAGTCTAACAGGGGTCCAAGAGACCCAGTACTTC. Filled out from reference TRBV5-1 and TRBJ2-5, the complete variable domain reads KAGVTQTPRYLIKTRGQQVTLSCSPISGHRSVSWYQQTPGQGLQFLFEYFSETQRNKGNFPGRFSGRQFSNSRSEMNVSTLELGDSALYLCASSLTGVQETQYFGPGTRLLVL.